These 15 T cell receptor beta chains originate from one sample sequenced in a study of T cell changes during pregnancy in multiple sclerosis. The protocol was immunoSEQ multiplex PCR, while the TCRdb copy is restricted to in-frame clones and leaves out a portion. The table has roughly 42,000 clones, approximately 92% seen once; the top ten hold 0.5%. The sequenced sample was CD4+ T cells from peripheral blood mononuclear cells, obtained in the second trimester of pregnancy. The receptors derive from a female donor in good health, enrolled as a control in a pregnancy study.

The rearrangement joins TRBV2 to TRBJ2-5, with 8 bases matching TRBD1. V was pared by 6 bases and J by 4 bases, with 10 bases of the junction left unmatched. CDR1 is SNHLY, CDR2 FYNNEI, per germline. The CDR3 consists of 15 residues. The CDR3 reads CASSAGQGFGETQYF. DNA for the CDR3: TGTGCCAGCAGCGCAGGACAGGGTTTCGGAGAGACCCAGTACTTC.

The chain carries TRBV30 and TRBJ2-1; 16 bases fit TRBD2. CDR1 and CDR2 from the germline V gene are GTSNPN and SVGIG (reference sequence). V was clipped by 3 bases and J by 7 bases; unmatched bases: 9. The CDR3 runs 17 residues. The DNA of the CDR3 is TGTGCCTGGAGAACCGGGACTAGCGGGAGGGCCTGGAATGAGCAGTTCTTC. It yields the protein CAWRTGTSGRAWNEQFF.

The chain recombines TRBV29-1 with TRBJ2-2; D might be TRBD2 (5 bases). Germline assignment: CDR1 SQVTM and CDR2 ANQGSEA. This CDR3 is 14 amino acids long. V dropped 5 bases and J dropped 3 bases, with 13 bases sitting between them. CDR3 sequence reads: CSVRGGSDTGELFF. CDR3 in DNA: TGCAGCGTTCGAGGCGGGTCAGACACCGGGGAGCTGTTTTTT.

In DNA, the CDR3 is TGTGCCAGCGCTGGCCCCCCCGTAGCCAAAAACATTCAGTACTTC. This gives the protein CASAGPPVAKNIQYF. V and J are TRBV28 and TRBJ2-4; D gene unclear. The CDR3 sequence is 15 residues long. The V gene lost 8 bases and the J gene lost 0 bases, with 14 bases spanning the gap. Germline loops: CDR1 MDHEN, CDR2 SYDVKM.

The chain is built from TRBV18 and TRBJ1-4; TRBD1 is a possible D gene (6 bases). Per the germline V gene, CDR1 is KGHSH and CDR2 is LQKENI. V shed 6 bases and J shed 7 bases, with 9 bases lying between them. The CDR3 is 12 residues long. The chain's CDR3 is CASSPRGEKLFF. As DNA, the CDR3 is TGTGCCAGCTCGCCCAGGGGTGAAAAACTGTTTTTT.

The rearrangement uses TRBV5-1 and TRBJ2-1; possibly TRBD2 for D (6 bases). The CDR3 contains 18 residues. CDR1 and CDR2 (germline): SGHRS, YFSETQ. With 1 base removed from V and 4 bases from J, the gap between germline ends came to 21 bases. The CDR3: CASSLKVEGTVTYNEQFF. The CDR3 nucleotides read TGCGCCAGCAGCTTGAAGGTGGAGGGCACAGTTACATACAATGAGCAGTTCTTC.

This chain links TRBV6-6 with TRBJ2-1, with 10 bases matching TRBD2. The germline CDR1 and CDR2 sequences are MNHNY and SVGAGI (reference sequence). The V gene end was trimmed by 2 bases and the J gene end by 5 bases; junction bases not matched to a gene: 3. The CDR3 is 15 amino acids. The CDR3 nucleotides are TGTGCCAGCAGTTACAGCGGGAGGGCCAACAATGAGCAGTTCTTC. Its protein is CASSYSGRANNEQFF.

This chain uses TRBV7-9 with TRBJ2-6, with TRBD2 matching 8 bases. CDR1 is SEHNR and CDR2 is FQNEAQ in the germline V gene (reference sequence). This CDR3 is built from 15 residues. With 5 bases clipped from V and 2 bases from J, the junction kept 2 bases outside the gene matches. CDR3 sequence (DNA): TGTGCCAGCAGCCGAGCGGGGGCTGGGGCCAACGTCCTGACTTTC. This encodes CASSRAGAGANVLTF.

The CDR3 nucleotides read TGTGCCAGCAACACAGGGAACAATGAGCAGTTCTTC. Encoded protein: CASNTGNNEQFF. This chain uses TRBV2 with TRBJ2-1; possibly TRBD1 for D (6 bases). The germline CDR1 and CDR2 sequences are SNHLY and FYNNEI. The CDR3 covers 12 residues. Trimming shortened V by 7 bases and J by 5 bases, and 9 bases separated the two germline ends.

The V and J genes are TRBV7-9 and TRBJ2-5; D possibly corresponds to TRBD2 (6 bases). The CDR3 has 17 amino acids. The germline V and J ends were trimmed by 0 bases and 1 base, with 15 bases remaining between them. The germline V gene encodes CDR1 SEHNR and CDR2 FQNEAQ (reference sequence). The CDR3 protein is CASSLAGGTRIQETQYF. CDR3 in DNA: TGTGCCAGCAGCTTAGCGGGAGGCACAAGGATCCAAGAGACCCAGTACTTC.

V and J are TRBV18 and TRBJ1-2; D is unresolved. V was shortened by 3 bases and J by 4 bases, with 6 bases between the two germline ends. The germline CDR1 and CDR2 sequences are KGHSH and LQKENI. The CDR3 contains 12 residues. This chain's CDR3 is CASSPDSYGYTF. The CDR3 DNA sequence: TGTGCCAGCTCACCCGATAGCTATGGCTACACCTTC.

This chain links TRBV7-2 with TRBJ1-2; 7 bases agree with TRBD1. The germline gives CDR1 SGHTA, CDR2 FQGNSA. Germline trimming cut 5 bases from V and 1 base from J; bases unmatched to any gene: 4. The CDR3 has 14 residues. CDR3 DNA: TGTGCCAGCAGCGCCGGACAGGTTAACTATGGCTACACCTTC. Residues: CASSAGQVNYGYTF.

This chain connects TRBV18 to TRBJ2-1, with 8 bases fitting TRBD2. V shed 4 bases and J 5 bases; nucleotides not matched to a gene: 7. Per germline, CDR1 KGHSH and CDR2 LQKENI. This CDR3 contains 15 residues. CDR3 in DNA: TGTGCCAGCTCACGGGAAACTAGCGGAAACAATGAGCAGTTCTTC. Translation: CASSRETSGNNEQFF.

This clone was counted a single time. The gene calls are TRBV7-2 and TRBJ2-5, with D maybe TRBD1 (7 bases). Trimming left V 2 bases short and J 7 bases short, with 17 bases between. The CDR3 consists of 15 residues. Germline CDR1 reads SGHTA; CDR2 reads FQGNSA. The CDR3 region has the DNA TGTGCCAGCAGCTTACTTGGGGGGACAGAGGGGACCCAGTACTTC. As protein: CASSLLGGTEGTQYF.

V is TRBV10-3 and J is TRBJ2-1, with 7 nucleotides matching TRBD2. CDR1 ENHRY and CDR2 SYGVKD come from the germline V gene. Trimming removed 3 bases from V and 8 bases from J; junction bases left unmatched: 13. The CDR3 spans 16 residues. The CDR3 protein is CAISDPGRGGGYEQFF. The CDR3 DNA reads as TGTGCCATCAGTGATCCCGGGCGGGGCGGGGGATATGAGCAGTTCTTC.